The text below deals with one TCR beta chain. The data stem from a study of blood T cell repertoires in COVID-19. Profiled with immunoSEQ multiplex PCR; TCRdb holds only in-frame clones, not every one. In the table there are 190,000 or so clones, around 88% of which are singletons. Per germline, CDR1 MNHEY and CDR2 SMNVEV (reference sequence). The V gene lost 7 bases and the J gene lost 6 bases, with 15 bases spanning the gap. This CDR3 region has 13 residues. Sequencing used peripheral blood. The rearrangement links TRBV27 to TRBJ1-1, with unresolved D. The source is a man aged 50 to 60 with active or convalescent COVID-19. In nucleotides, the CDR3 is TGTGCCAGCATAATGAGGAGTACGGCTGAAGCTTTCTTT. Translating it yields CASIMRSTAEAFF.